This T cell receptor beta chain was identified in a study of T cell repertoires in cytomegalovirus infection. Study-level background: From public TCR beta signatures came an indication of both CMV infection and matching HLA type.

A single record per CDR3 protein comes from TCRdb applying MiXCR to the reads. The table records over 300,000 distinct CDR3 sequences, 9.5% of them present only once. A few counts support this clonotype. This CDR3 is built from 14 residues. The germline CDR1 and CDR2 sequences are SGHDT and YYEEEE. Trimming took 1 base from V and 4 from J; bases not matched to a gene: 4. The chain joins TRBV5-6 to TRBJ1-2, with TRBD1 matching over 7 bases. The clonotype was recovered from a human donor in good health (CMV status not recorded). Some clones in this sample may be carry-over from other donors' samples. Sequencing was carried out using PBMCs. CDR3 loop: CASSLSGQFYGYTF. For the CDR3, the DNA is TGTGCCAGCAGCTTGTCGGGACAGTTCTATGGCTACACCTTC.